These T cell receptor beta chains were read from a single sample in a study of immune characterization of retroperitoneal liposarcoma. One entry per CDR3 protein, called by TCRdb with MiXCR from the PCR reads. The sample comprises 1,500 to 2,000 distinct CDR3 sequences, around 50% of which are singletons, and more than 30% rests with the top ten. Material: tumor tissue. All receptors derive from a female donor with retroperitoneal liposarcoma. CDR3s include the opening cysteine and the closing phenylalanine or tryptophan. D genes are given only for firm matches. Part of the rows lack a size; the others show once, few, many or a class for expanded clones.

clone size,V gene,D gene,J gene,CDR3 protein,CDR3 DNA
once,TRBV27,-,TRBJ1-1,CASSSLGTEAFF,TGTGCCAGCAGTTCGCTTGGGACTGAAGCTTTCTTT
-,TRBV7-6,-,TRBJ1-1,CASSLLDQNTEAFF,TGTGCCAGCAGCTTATTGGACCAGAACACTGAAGCTTTCTTT
large,TRBV6-1,-,TRBJ2-7,CASSDGPPGLYEQYF,TGTGCCAGCAGTGACGGACCGCCTGGCCTCTACGAGCAGTACTTC
-,TRBV6-1,-,TRBJ2-2,CASDRSNTGELFF,TGTGCCAGTGACAGGTCGAACACCGGGGAGCTGTTTTTT
few,TRBV6-1,-,TRBJ2-7,CASSEYSISYEQYF,TGTGCCAGCAGTGAGTACTCGATCTCCTACGAGCAGTACTTC
medium-sized,TRBV27,-,TRBJ2-5,CAAGGETQYF,TGTGCCGCAGGGGGGGAGACCCAGTACTTC
large,TRBV6-1,TRBD2,TRBJ2-1,CASSDPGLAGTYSYNEQFF,TGTGCCAGCAGTGACCCGGGACTAGCGGGGACTTACTCCTACAATGAGCAGTTCTTC
-,TRBV6-1,TRBD1,TRBJ2-5,CASTKTGQQETQYF,TGTGCCAGCACTAAGACGGGACAGCAAGAGACCCAGTACTTC
-,TRBV7-3,-,TRBJ2-1,CASSLEGGRSYNEQFF,TGTGCCAGCAGCTTAGAGGGGGGGAGGTCCTACAATGAGCAGTTCTTC
large,TRBV24-1,TRBD2,TRBJ2-1,CATSDRAGAAYNEQFF,TGTGCCACCAGTGATCGTGCGGGAGCGGCCTACAATGAGCAGTTCTTC
-,TRBV27,-,TRBJ2-1,CASSFTGSVEYF,TGTGCCAGCAGTTTTACAGGGTCGGTGGAATACTTC
-,TRBV6-1,TRBD1,TRBJ2-6,CASSYHGQVSYGGANVLTF,TGTGCCAGCAGTTATCACGGACAGGTCTCCTATGGGGGGGCCAACGTCCTGACTTTC
large,TRBV6-1,TRBD2,TRBJ2-1,CASSSPGTSSYNEQFF,TGTGCCAGCAGTTCTCCCGGGACTAGCTCCTACAATGAGCAGTTCTTC
-,TRBV6-5,TRBD2,TRBJ2-5,CASSWTSGRGYNEQYF,TGTGCCAGCAGTTGGACTAGCGGGAGGGGATACAATGAGCAGTACTTC
-,TRBV6-1,TRBD2,TRBJ2-5,CASSELAGGPETQYF,TGTGCCAGCAGTGAACTAGCGGGGGGGCCAGAGACCCAGTACTTC
-,TRBV6-8,TRBD2,TRBJ2-1,CASSLRGGEQFF,TGTGCCAGTAGCTTGCGGGGGGGAGAGCAGTTCTTC